One sample yielded the 23 T cell receptor beta chains listed below, sequenced in a study of beta chain features in type 1 diabetes. Expressed TCRB transcripts were sequenced because the isolated RNA had all been reverse transcribed beforehand. Assay: immunoSEQ multiplex PCR; the TCRdb copy retains only in-frame clones and omits some. In the table there are 900,000 or so clones, roughly 15% of which are singletons. What was sequenced was naive CD4+ T cells from blood. These receptors were obtained from a woman aged 18-35 years in good health.

This clone was observed a handful of times. The chain employs TRBV11-2 and TRBJ2-1; 7 nucleotides line up with TRBD1. The CDR3 contains 17 residues. The germline V gene encodes CDR1 SGHAT and CDR2 FQNNGV. V dropped 5 bases and J dropped 5; count of bases not matched to a gene: 15. For the CDR3, the DNA is TGTGCCAGCAGCACGGCCTCTCTGTGGACAGGACACAATGAGCAGTTCTTC. This translates into CASSTASLWTGHNEQFF.

This chain uses TRBV29-1 with TRBJ1-2; 11 nucleotides match TRBD1. This CDR3 has 13 amino acids. Germline V gene data show CDR1 as SQVTM and CDR2 as ANQGSEA. V trimming: 5 bases; J trimming: 8 bases; junction bases outside the gene matches: 7. CDR3 region: CSVSGQGAEGYTF. CDR3 DNA: TGCAGCGTTTCCGGACAGGGGGCAGAGGGCTACACCTTC.

The chain joins TRBV28 to TRBJ2-7; possibly TRBD2 for D (5 bases). This CDR3 contains 11 residues. Trimming shortened V by 6 bases and J by 8 bases, and 11 bases separated the two germline ends. Germline V gene lookup returns CDR1 MDHEN and CDR2 SYDVKM. DNA for the CDR3: TGTGCCAGCAGGACCGGAGGAAAGCAGTACTTC. Protein sequence: CASRTGGKQYF.

This clone showed up just a few times. This sequence joins TRBV29-1 and TRBJ2-7, with 8 bases lining up with TRBD2. Per germline, CDR1 SQVTM and CDR2 ANQGSEA. The CDR3 is 11 amino acids. V was clipped by 4 bases and J by 10 bases; unmatched bases: 6. For the CDR3, the DNA is TGCAGCGTTGTTCGGGAGGGCCGCCAGTACTTC. It codes for CSVVREGRQYF.

This clone was picked up a small number of times. V and J are TRBV25-1 and TRBJ2-5; weak D call: TRBD1 (5 bases). The V end lost 0 bases, the J end lost 5 bases, and 7 bases lay between the germline ends. CDR1 is MGHDK, CDR2 SYGVNS, per germline. The CDR3 has 13 amino acids. The CDR3 sequence: CASSEYAGETQYF. CDR3 DNA: TGTGCCAGCAGTGAATACGCAGGGGAGACCCAGTACTTC.

The gene calls are TRBV11-1 and TRBJ2-1; D may be TRBD1 or TRBD2 (6 bases each). The V gene lost 5 bases and the J gene lost 7 bases, with 12 bases spanning the gap. The germline gives CDR1 SGHAT, CDR2 FQDESV (reference sequence). The length of the CDR3 is 13 residues. In DNA form, the CDR3 reads TGTGCCAGCAGCCGCCGGGGGCGGAATGAGCAGTTCTTC. This gives the protein CASSRRGRNEQFF.

This clone has a handful of counts. The chain carries TRBV20-1 and TRBJ2-7; D ambiguous. The CDR3 has 11 amino acids. The V end lost 6 bases, the J end lost 9 bases, and 15 bases lay between the germline ends. CDR1 and CDR2 from the germline V gene are DFQATT and SNEGSKA (reference sequence). The CDR3 spells CSAPGGPRQYF. The CDR3 region has the DNA TGCAGTGCCCCCGGTGGCCCCCGGCAGTACTTC.

This clone was counted between two and nine times. This chain connects TRBV18 to TRBJ2-7; D not resolved. This CDR3 has 12 residues. V was clipped by 1 base and J by 6 bases, with 7 bases between them. Germline CDR1 KGHSH, CDR2 LQKENI. CDR3 sequence reads: CASSPQSGEQYF. As DNA, the CDR3 is TGTGCCAGCTCACCACAATCAGGCGAGCAGTACTTC.

The rearrangement joins TRBV4-2 to TRBJ2-7; weak D call: TRBD1 (5 bases). In germline, CDR1 is LGHNA, CDR2 YNFKEQ. The CDR3 runs 15 residues. V lost 0 bases, J lost 2 bases, and 11 bases lay in between. The CDR3 sequence: CASSQETGSPYEQYF. CDR3 coding DNA: TGTGCCAGCAGCCAAGAAACAGGCTCCCCCTACGAGCAGTACTTC.

This clone was counted between two and nine times. The chain is built from TRBV9 and TRBJ1-1; D might be TRBD1 (6 bases). The CDR3 covers 15 residues. V gave up 3 bases and J gave up 4 bases, with 16 bases separating them. Germline values: CDR1 SGDLS, CDR2 YYNGEE. CDR3 amino acids: CASSAAGDWGTEAFF. CDR3 DNA sequence: TGTGCCAGCAGCGCTGCAGGGGATTGGGGCACTGAAGCTTTCTTT.

V usage is TRBV25-1 and J usage is TRBJ2-7; D is possibly TRBD1 (5 bases). V lost 3 bases, J lost 2 bases, and 11 bases lay in between. CDR1 and CDR2 from the germline V gene are MGHDK and SYGVNS. This CDR3 is 14 amino acids long. The DNA for the CDR3 is TGTGCCAGCAGTGATAGGACAAGAGCCTACGAGCAGTACTTC. It is translated as CASSDRTRAYEQYF.

The CDR3 region is CASRRQGQETQYF. DNA for the CDR3: TGTGCCAGCCGCAGACAGGGACAAGAGACCCAGTACTTC. This chain links TRBV6-5 with TRBJ2-5, with 7 positions matching TRBD1. V gave up 8 bases and J gave up 2 bases; unmatched junction bases: 5. Germline V gene lookup returns CDR1 MNHEY and CDR2 SVGAGI. This CDR3 contains 13 residues.

This clone was seen more than once but under ten times. The genes are TRBV10-2 and TRBJ1-2, with TRBD1 matching 9 bases. With 6 bases clipped from V and 4 bases from J, the junction kept 3 bases outside the gene matches. Germline lookup yields CDR1 WSHSY and CDR2 SAAADI. There are 13 residues in the CDR3. The CDR3: CASRGTGSYGYTF. The CDR3 bases are TGCGCCAGCAGGGGGACAGGGAGCTATGGCTACACCTTC.

The V call is TRBV7-3, the J call TRBJ2-1, with a tentative D call TRBD1 (5 bases). Germline CDR1 reads SGHTA; CDR2 reads FQGTGA. The CDR3 covers 15 residues. The germline V and J ends were trimmed by 2 bases and 6 bases, with 14 bases remaining between them. The CDR3 nucleotides are TGTGCCAGCAGCTTAGGGGCTACCCGAGGCAATGAGCAGTTCTTC. Residues: CASSLGATRGNEQFF.

This clone was seen a handful of times. V and J are TRBV27 and TRBJ2-1; no firm D call. V was clipped by 5 bases and J by 6 bases, with 11 bases between them. This CDR3 is 13 amino acids long. The germline V gene encodes CDR1 MNHEY and CDR2 SMNVEV (reference sequence). The CDR3 region has the DNA TGTGCCAGCAGTAAGAGAATCATCAATGAGCAGTTCTTC. This codes for CASSKRIINEQFF.

The chain employs TRBV4-2 and TRBJ2-7; TRBD1 is a possible D gene (5 bases). Per the germline V gene, CDR1 is LGHNA and CDR2 is YNFKEQ. With 4 bases removed from V and 4 bases from J, the gap between germline ends came to 17 bases. The CDR3 sequence is 15 residues long. CDR3 loop: CASSLLLTDPYEQYF. The DNA for the CDR3 is TGTGCCAGCAGCCTCCTTCTGACAGATCCATACGAGCAGTACTTC.

The chain links TRBV9 to TRBJ2-5; TRBD2 aligns across 11 bases. Germline V gene data show CDR1 as SGDLS and CDR2 as YYNGEE. Trimming removed 7 bases from V and 3 bases from J; junction bases left unmatched: 8. This CDR3 region has 15 residues. The CDR3 coding sequence is TGTGCCAGCGCAGTCGGGACTAGCGGTAAAGAGACCCAGTACTTC. Translated: CASAVGTSGKETQYF.

The genes are TRBV19 and TRBJ2-7, with 8 bases that match TRBD1. The CDR3 contains 16 residues. V was clipped by 7 bases and J by 1 base; unmatched bases: 12. From germline, CDR1 is LNHDA and CDR2 SQIVND (reference sequence). The CDR3 nucleotides are TGTGCCAGTAAAGCAAACCGTGGACAGGGTTCCTACGAGCAGTACTTC. Residues: CASKANRGQGSYEQYF.

The chain joins TRBV21-1 to TRBJ2-3; the D call TRBD2 from the table was never checked on the DNA. TRBV21-1 constitutes a pseudogene. The CDR3 is made up of 16 amino acids. The chain's CDR3 is CASSTRRREGQDTQYF. The CDR3 region has the DNA TGTGCCAGCAGCACTCGTAGGCGGGAGGGCCAGGATACGCAGTATTTT.

The chain joins TRBV29-1 to TRBJ2-7, with a possible D match to TRBD1 (6 bases). V shed 7 bases and J shed 12 bases, with 25 bases lying between them. Per the germline V gene, CDR1 is SQVTM and CDR2 is ANQGSEA. The CDR3 consists of 13 residues. CDR3 sequence reads: CSALQPQGPLGYF. CDR3 DNA sequence: TGCAGCGCCCTACAACCACAGGGCCCGCTGGGGTACTTC.

The chain couples TRBV5-5 to TRBJ1-1, with D unresolved. CDR3 size: 11 residues. Per germline, CDR1 SGHKS and CDR2 YYEKEE (reference sequence). Trimming took 0 bases from V and 11 from J, leaving 8 bases between them. CDR3 coding DNA: TGTGCCAGCAGCTTGGCCAAGTGGGCTTTCTTT. Protein sequence: CASSLAKWAFF.

The V gene is TRBV2, the J gene TRBJ2-7; 7 nucleotides align to TRBD2. Trimming removed 8 bases from V and 0 bases from J; junction bases left unmatched: 22. Looked up from germline, CDR1 is SNHLY and CDR2 is FYNNEI. CDR3 size: 19 residues. The CDR3 here is CASSVGLLVSGASSYEQYF. For the CDR3, the DNA is TGTGCCAGCTCGGTGGGATTATTGGTGAGCGGGGCGAGCTCCTACGAGCAGTACTTC.

The chain couples TRBV6-6 to TRBJ1-1; D is perhaps TRBD1 (5 bases). The CDR3 covers 13 residues. Germline V lookup: CDR1 MNHNY, CDR2 SVGAGI (reference sequence). V was clipped by 6 bases and J by 0 bases, with 8 bases between them. CDR3 in amino acids: CASSGTMNTEAFF. Written as DNA, the CDR3 is TGTGCCAGCAGCGGGACGATGAACACTGAAGCTTTCTTT.